This TCR beta chain is from a study of cytomegalovirus exposure and HLA in healthy donors (dated by TCRdb to 2015 to 2018). Broadly, across the study: According to a later analysis, one platform produced both the roughly 110 validation repertoires and the 666 repertoires of the first cohort. The aim of the study was to test whether cataloging public T cell receptors could identify signatures of past pathogen exposure. Besides the first cohort of 666 subjects, a separate validation cohort made up of 120 or so different subjects was used. To predict cytomegalovirus infection status, the study combined high-throughput TCR immunosequencing, statistical association of individual TCRs with disease status, and machine learning. General conclusions and limits of the study: The classifier was reported to diagnose cytomegalovirus status with high specificity and sensitivity in both the original and validation cohorts. The validation cohort had no HLA typing available for a later analysis, so co-occurrence within that cohort was assessed over all 120 repertoires. A few of the identified cytomegalovirus-associated TCR beta chains were confirmed in vitro to be specific for cytomegalovirus antigens. In the study, some 160 TCR beta chains were listed as associated with cytomegalovirus. Of the cluster scores, 90% to 95% were above 0 in a later analysis, which found that TCRs clustered in the first cohort also tended to co-occur in the 95 to 150 validation repertoires. Most TCR sequences were seen in very few donors, while some public TCRs were found in many individuals. According to the authors, the approach could potentially be generalized to other disease states and immunological phenotypes.

On this clone: Its recognized antigen is unknown. Base qualities are not provided; no much larger clone lies one nucleotide away.

From the cysteine through the phenylalanine, the CDR3 covers 15 amino acids. Of all the DNA, just the CDR3 is kept, 45 bases in frame from base 1. The germline V gene (reference sequence) supplies CDR1 SEHNR and CDR2 FQNEAQ. V is cut by 4 bases and J by 8 bases, and the space between the germline ends is 18 bases. Donors formed part of the validation cohort, which comprised 120 subjects and was distinct from the first cohort of 666 subjects. Library prep was done by the immunoSEQ multiplex PCR assay. Under the source paper's analysis protocol: To diagnose cytomegalovirus status from the catalog of TCR beta chain sequences, a statistical classification framework was built. Imported from immuneACCESS, the table was reduced by TCRdb to in-frame sequences with V and J called. These copies leave out some clones; in studies compared against another copy, an unresolved V gene accounts for under half, and the cause of the remainder is not known. V and J calls and clone size are those listed in that table; D and trimming were worked out from the DNA. Present in this sample are some 120,000 clones, 70% to 90% of which were seen just once. Together, the top ten hold less than 2% of the sample.

The chain employs TRBV7-9 and TRBJ2-1; 5 matching bases give a weak D call of TRBD2. This receptor was identified in a woman between 18 and 30 years old in good health and CMV-seronegative. Material: PBMCs. The bases are TGTGCCAGCAGCTCCCCAATTAGCGAGGGCGATGAGCAGTTCTTC. Protein translation: CASSSPISEGDEQFF.